Each of the 9 T cell receptor beta chains below was sequenced from the same sample in a study of blood T cell repertoires in COVID-19. Repertoires were generated with immunoSEQ multiplex PCR, while TCRdb's copy carries only in-frame clones and drops some. The sample records about 220,000 clones, approximately 80% being singletons. The sample consisted of PBMCs or T cells enriched from blood (not recorded which). The receptor source for this set is a woman between 40 and 55 years old with acute COVID-19.

The chain is built from TRBV19 and TRBJ2-7, with 11 bases identical to TRBD2. Germline CDR1 LNHDA, CDR2 SQIVND (reference sequence). J was trimmed by 4 bases and V by 5 bases; bases with no gene match: 7. The CDR3 is 15 amino acids. CDR3 in amino acids: CASSPGLAGTYEQYF. In DNA, the CDR3 is TGTGCCAGTAGTCCCGGACTAGCGGGCACATACGAGCAGTACTTC.

In this sample, this clone turned up once. This chain connects TRBV19 to TRBJ1-5; 8 bases fit TRBD1. V shed 7 bases, J shed 2 bases, and the junction held 7 bases outside the gene matches. Per the germline V gene, CDR1 is LNHDA and CDR2 is SQIVND (reference sequence). The length of the CDR3 is 15 residues. Here the CDR3 reads CASTFGQGGNQPQHF. The CDR3 DNA is TGTGCCAGTACCTTCGGACAGGGAGGCAATCAGCCCCAGCATTTT.

CDR3 DNA: TGTGCCAGCAGCTTAATCCTAGCGGGGGGGCGGGATACGCAGTATTTT. This encodes CASSLILAGGRDTQYF. The chain recombines TRBV7-8 with TRBJ2-3, with 12 bases aligning to TRBD2. The CDR3 is 16 amino acids. V lost 2 bases to trimming and J lost 6 bases; unmatched junction nucleotides: 6. CDR1 is SGHVS and CDR2 is FQNEAQ in the germline V gene.

The chain has TRBV10-2 and TRBJ2-3; D possibly corresponds to TRBD2 (5 bases). The CDR3 extends over 13 amino acids. CDR1 is WSHSY and CDR2 is SAAADI in the germline V gene. Trimming removed 7 bases at V and 2 bases at J, with 10 bases between. In nucleotides, the CDR3 is TGCGCCAGCATGACGGGGATCACAGATACGCAGTATTTT. Translating it yields CASMTGITDTQYF.

V is TRBV14 and J is TRBJ2-6, with a tentative D call TRBD1 (5 bases). Deletions cut 2 bases from V and 0 bases from J, with 11 bases between. CDR3 length: 17 amino acids. Germline CDR1 reads SGHDN; CDR2 reads FVKESK. The CDR3 DNA reads as TGTGCCAGCAGCCAACCTTTGGGGCGCTCTGGGGCCAACGTCCTGACTTTC. It encodes CASSQPLGRSGANVLTF.

The chain employs TRBV5-5 and TRBJ2-2; D is unresolved. This CDR3 spans 16 amino acids. CDR1 is SGHKS, CDR2 YYEKEE, per germline (reference sequence). Trimming cost V 2 bases and J 4 bases, with 15 bases left between them. DNA of the CDR3: TGTGCCAGCAGCTTCCTAACAGACCGAAGCACCGGGGAGCTGTTTTTT. It encodes CASSFLTDRSTGELFF.

This clone was seen a single time. The chain links TRBV30 to TRBJ1-3; D possibly corresponds to TRBD1 (6 bases). The CDR3 has 14 residues. Germline V gives CDR1 GTSNPN, CDR2 SVGIG (reference sequence). The V end was cut by 1 base, the J end by 3 bases, with 10 bases between. CDR3 residues: CAWSARGSGNTIYF. The DNA for the CDR3 is TGTGCCTGGAGTGCCAGGGGAAGTGGAAACACCATATATTTT.

The genes are TRBV3-1 (or the pseudogene TRBV3-2) and TRBJ2-2; a weak D match, TRBD1 (5 bases). Germline assignment: CDR1 LGHDT and CDR2 YNNKEL (reference sequence). The CDR3 loop spans 16 amino acids. V was shortened by 0 bases and J by 4 bases, with 12 bases between the two germline ends. CDR3 sequence (DNA): TGTGCCAGCAGCCAAGAAGGGGATCCCTTCACCGGGGAGCTGTTTTTT. Amino acids: CASSQEGDPFTGELFF.

The table lists this clone with many counts. The chain employs TRBV9 and TRBJ2-1; 7 positions match TRBD2. Germline CDR1 SGDLS, CDR2 YYNGEE. J gave up 3 bases and V 1 base, and 7 bases lay outside the gene matches. The CDR3 has 16 residues. CDR3 nucleotides: TGTGCCAGCAGCGTACACGGCGGGGGTCTCTACAATGAGCAGTTCTTC. It is translated as CASSVHGGGLYNEQFF.